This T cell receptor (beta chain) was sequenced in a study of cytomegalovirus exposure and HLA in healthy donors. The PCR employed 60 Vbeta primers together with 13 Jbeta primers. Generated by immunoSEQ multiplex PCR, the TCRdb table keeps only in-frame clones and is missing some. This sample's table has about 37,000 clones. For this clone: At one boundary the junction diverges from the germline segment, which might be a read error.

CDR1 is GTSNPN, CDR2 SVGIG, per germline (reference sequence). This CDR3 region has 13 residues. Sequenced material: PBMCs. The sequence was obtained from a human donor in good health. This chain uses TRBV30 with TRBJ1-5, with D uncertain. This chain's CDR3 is CAWSVEGNQPRHF. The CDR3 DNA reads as TGTGCCTGGAGTGTCGAGGGTAATCAGCCCCGGCATTTT.